The clone carrying this T cell receptor (beta chain) was counted a few times. The antigen remains unidentified. Germline is not matched at one junction end, which may reflect a read error. For the second PCR, which ran for about 7 to 12 cycles, a sample-barcoded 5' primer and a J-beta primer mix were used. A 12-random-nucleotide template-switch adaptor tagged each cDNA molecule. One entry per CDR3 protein results from TCRdb running MiXCR on the 5' RACE reads. The table shows about 1.5 million distinct CDR3 sequences, with about 40% occurring only once. The entry originates in a study of blood T cells in healthy people across ages. Study observations and caveats: It was the long-lived donors that had more naive CD4+ cells and higher diversity than aged donors.

For every donor, a draw yielded around 10 milliliters of peripheral blood. The CDR3 runs to 11 residues. Germline V gene data show CDR1 as DFQATT and CDR2 as SNEGSKA (reference sequence). The receptor comes from a woman aged 18 to 35 in good health. Sequencing input: blood. This chain joins TRBV20-1 and TRBJ2-3; D not resolved. CDR3 nucleotides: TGTTCCCGGGCAAAGGCAGATACGCAGTATTTT. Translation: CSRAKADTQYF.